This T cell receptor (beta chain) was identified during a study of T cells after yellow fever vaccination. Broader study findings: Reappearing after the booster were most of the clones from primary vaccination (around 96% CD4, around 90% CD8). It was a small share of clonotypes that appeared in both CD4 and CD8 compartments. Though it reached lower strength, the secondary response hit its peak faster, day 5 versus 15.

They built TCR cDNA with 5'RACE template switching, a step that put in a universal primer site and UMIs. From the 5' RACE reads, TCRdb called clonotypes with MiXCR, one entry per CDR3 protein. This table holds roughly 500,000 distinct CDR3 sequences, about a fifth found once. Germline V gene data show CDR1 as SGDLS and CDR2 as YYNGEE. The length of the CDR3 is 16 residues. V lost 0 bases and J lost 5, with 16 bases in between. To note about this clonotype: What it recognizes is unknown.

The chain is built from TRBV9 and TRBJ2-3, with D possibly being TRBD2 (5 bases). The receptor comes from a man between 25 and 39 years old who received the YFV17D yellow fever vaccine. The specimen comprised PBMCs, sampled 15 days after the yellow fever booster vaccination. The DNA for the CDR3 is TGTGCCAGCAGCGTAGGAGGACTCCCCAGAGGAGATACGCAGTATTTT. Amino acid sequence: CASSVGGLPRGDTQYF. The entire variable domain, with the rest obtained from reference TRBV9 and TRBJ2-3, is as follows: DSGVTQTPKHLITATGQRVTLRCSPRSGDLSVYWYQQSLDQGLQFLIQYYNGEERAKGNILERFSAQQFPDLHSELNLSSLELGDSALYFCASSVGGLPRGDTQYFGPGTRLTVL.